The TCR beta chain under discussion was sequenced for a study of blood T cell repertoires in COVID-19. Across the study: In each case, the material was cDNA or gDNA derived from T cells, B-cell-depleted T cells, or PBMCs.

In the source study's methods: Amplification of reference gene primers provided the estimated nucleated cell counts. The protocol was immunoSEQ multiplex PCR, while the TCRdb copy is restricted to in-frame clones and leaves out a portion. That table gives V, J and clone size, and the DNA gave D and trimming. The data show fewer than 250,000 clones, about 88% seen once. The CDR3 contains 15 residues. V lost 0 bases and J 5 bases, leaving 11 bases between the germline ends. Germline assignment: CDR1 MGHRA and CDR2 YSYEKL. This study enrolled people aged about 18 to 100 from about 26 US geographic areas. Grouping used clinical history reported by participants in a survey and questionnaire.

This clonotype was sampled from a woman aged 40 to 50 in a cohort exposed to, infected with or recovered from COVID-19 (not recorded which). The sequenced sample consisted of PBMCs or T cells enriched from blood (not recorded which). The chain recombines TRBV4-1 with TRBJ1-5; D is perhaps TRBD1 (6 bases). CDR3 bases: TGCGCCAGCAGCCAAGATGAGACAGGCTATCAGCCCCAGCATTTT. As protein: CASSQDETGYQPQHF.